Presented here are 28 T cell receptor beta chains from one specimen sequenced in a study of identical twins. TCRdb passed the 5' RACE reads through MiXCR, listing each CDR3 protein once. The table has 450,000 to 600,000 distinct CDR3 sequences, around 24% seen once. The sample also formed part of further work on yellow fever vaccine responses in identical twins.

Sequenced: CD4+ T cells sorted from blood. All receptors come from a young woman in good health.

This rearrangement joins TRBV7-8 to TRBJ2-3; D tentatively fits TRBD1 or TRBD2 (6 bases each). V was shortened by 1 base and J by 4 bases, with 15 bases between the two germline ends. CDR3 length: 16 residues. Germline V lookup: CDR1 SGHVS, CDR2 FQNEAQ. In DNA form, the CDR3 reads TGTGCCAGCAGCTTAGAACGGAGGGGGATCGCAGATACGCAGTATTTT. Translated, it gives CASSLERRGIADTQYF.

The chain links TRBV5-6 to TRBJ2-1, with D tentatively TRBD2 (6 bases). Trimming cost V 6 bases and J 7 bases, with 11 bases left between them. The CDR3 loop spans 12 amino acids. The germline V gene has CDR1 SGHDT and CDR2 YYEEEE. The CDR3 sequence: CASNLRGNEQFF. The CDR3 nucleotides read TGTGCCAGCAACCTGCGGGGTAATGAGCAGTTCTTC.

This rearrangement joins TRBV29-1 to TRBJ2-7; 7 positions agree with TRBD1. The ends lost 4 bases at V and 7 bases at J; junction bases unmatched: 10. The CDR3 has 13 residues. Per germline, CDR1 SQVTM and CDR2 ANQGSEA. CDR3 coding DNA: TGCAGCGTTGTCCCTCAGACAGGGAGAGAGCAGTACTTC. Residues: CSVVPQTGREQYF.

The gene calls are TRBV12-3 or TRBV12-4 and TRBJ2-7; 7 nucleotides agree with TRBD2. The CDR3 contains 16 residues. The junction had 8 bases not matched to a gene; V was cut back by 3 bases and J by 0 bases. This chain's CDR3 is CASSLYYGGNSYEQYV. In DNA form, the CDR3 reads TGTGCCAGCAGTTTGTACTACGGGGGGAACTCCTACGAGCAGTACGTC.

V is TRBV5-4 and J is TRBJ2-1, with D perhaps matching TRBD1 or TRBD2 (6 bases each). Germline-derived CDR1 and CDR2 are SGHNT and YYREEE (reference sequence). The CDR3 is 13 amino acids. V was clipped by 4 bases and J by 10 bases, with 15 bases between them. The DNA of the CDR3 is TGTGCCAGCAGCCCGGATCGGGGGCGCGAGCAGTTCTTC. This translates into CASSPDRGREQFF.

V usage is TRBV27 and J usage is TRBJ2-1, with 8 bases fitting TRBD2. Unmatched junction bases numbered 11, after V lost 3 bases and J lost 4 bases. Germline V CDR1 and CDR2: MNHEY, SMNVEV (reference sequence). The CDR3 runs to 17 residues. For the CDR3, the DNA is TGTGCCAGCAGTTTTGGGGCGGGTAGCGGGGAGTACAATGAGCAGTTCTTC. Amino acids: CASSFGAGSGEYNEQFF.

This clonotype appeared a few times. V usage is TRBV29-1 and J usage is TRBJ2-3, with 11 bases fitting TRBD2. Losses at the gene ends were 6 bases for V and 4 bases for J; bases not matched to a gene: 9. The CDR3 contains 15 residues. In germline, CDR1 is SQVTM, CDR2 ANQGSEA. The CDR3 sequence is CSVNLAGGSADTQYF. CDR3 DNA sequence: TGCAGCGTAAACCTAGCGGGGGGATCCGCAGATACGCAGTATTTT.

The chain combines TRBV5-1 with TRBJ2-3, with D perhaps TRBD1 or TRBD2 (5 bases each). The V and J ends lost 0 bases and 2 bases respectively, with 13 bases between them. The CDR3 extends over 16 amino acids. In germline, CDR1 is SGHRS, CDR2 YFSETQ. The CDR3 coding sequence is TGCGCCAGCAGCTTGGGACGGGACCAATCCACAGATACGCAGTATTTT. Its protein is CASSLGRDQSTDTQYF.

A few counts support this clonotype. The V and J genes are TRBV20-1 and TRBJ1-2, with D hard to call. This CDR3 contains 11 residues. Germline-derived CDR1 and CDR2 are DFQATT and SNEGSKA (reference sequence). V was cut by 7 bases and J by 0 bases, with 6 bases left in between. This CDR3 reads CSERANYGYTF. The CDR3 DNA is TGCAGTGAGAGGGCTAACTATGGCTACACCTTC.

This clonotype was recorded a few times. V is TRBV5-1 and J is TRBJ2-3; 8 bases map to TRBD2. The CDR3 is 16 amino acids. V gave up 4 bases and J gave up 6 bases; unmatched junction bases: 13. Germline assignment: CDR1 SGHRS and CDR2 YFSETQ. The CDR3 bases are TGCGCCAGCAGCCCCGAGGGTCGGGGGGGCCATGATACGCAGTATTTT. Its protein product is CASSPEGRGGHDTQYF.

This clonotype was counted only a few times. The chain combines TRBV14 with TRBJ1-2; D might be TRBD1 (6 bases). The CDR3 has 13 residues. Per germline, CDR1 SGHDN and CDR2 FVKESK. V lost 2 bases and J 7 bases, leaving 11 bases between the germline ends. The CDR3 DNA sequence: TGTGCCAGCAGCCAAACAGGGAGGATTGGCTACACCTTC. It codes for CASSQTGRIGYTF.

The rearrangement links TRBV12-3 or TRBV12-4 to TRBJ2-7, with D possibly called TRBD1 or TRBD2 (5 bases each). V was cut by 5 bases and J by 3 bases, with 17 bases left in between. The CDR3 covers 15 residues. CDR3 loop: CASSLGPVIYYEQYF. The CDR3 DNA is TGTGCCAGCAGTCTGGGACCCGTAATATACTACGAGCAGTACTTC.

As DNA, the CDR3 is TGCAGTGCTAGGAGCGGGTACTCCTACAATGAGCAGTTCTTC. It yields the protein CSARSGYSYNEQFF. The chain carries TRBV20-1 and TRBJ2-1, with a possible D match to TRBD2 (6 bases). Trimming cost V 3 bases and J 0 bases, with 9 bases left between them. From germline, CDR1 is DFQATT and CDR2 SNEGSKA (reference sequence). The CDR3 is 14 residues long.

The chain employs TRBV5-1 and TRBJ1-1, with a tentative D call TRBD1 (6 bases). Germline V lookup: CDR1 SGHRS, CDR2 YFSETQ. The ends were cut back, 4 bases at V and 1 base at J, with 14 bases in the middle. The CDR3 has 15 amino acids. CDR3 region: CASSRDGGKNTEAFF. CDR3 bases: TGCGCCAGCAGCAGAGACGGGGGCAAGAACACTGAAGCTTTCTTT.

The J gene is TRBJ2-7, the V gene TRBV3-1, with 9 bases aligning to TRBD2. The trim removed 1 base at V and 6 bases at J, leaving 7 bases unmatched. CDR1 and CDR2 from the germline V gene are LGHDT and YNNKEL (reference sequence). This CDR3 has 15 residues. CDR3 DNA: TGTGCCAGCAGCCAAGGTACTAGCGGGTTCTCCGAGCAGTACTTC. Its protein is CASSQGTSGFSEQYF.

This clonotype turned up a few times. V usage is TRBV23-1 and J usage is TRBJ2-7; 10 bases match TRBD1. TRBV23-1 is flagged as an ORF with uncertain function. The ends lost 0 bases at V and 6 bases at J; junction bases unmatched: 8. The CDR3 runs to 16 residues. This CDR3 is CASSQSWDRGITEQYV. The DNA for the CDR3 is TGCGCCAGCAGTCAATCGTGGGACAGGGGCATCACCGAGCAGTACGTC.

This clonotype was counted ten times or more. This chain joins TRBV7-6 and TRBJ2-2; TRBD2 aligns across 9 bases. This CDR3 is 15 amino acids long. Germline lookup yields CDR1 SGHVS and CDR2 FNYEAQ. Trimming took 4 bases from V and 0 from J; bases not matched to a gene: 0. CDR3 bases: TGTGCCAGCAGCTCTAGCGGGACGAACACCGGGGAGCTGTTTTTT. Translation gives CASSSSGTNTGELFF. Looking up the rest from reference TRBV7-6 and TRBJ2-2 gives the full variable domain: GAGVSQSPRYKVTKRGQDVALRCDPISGHVSLYWYRQALGQGPEFLTYFNYEAQQDKSGLPNDRFSAERPEGSISTLTIQRTEQRDSAMYRCASSSSGTNTGELFFGEGSRLTVL.

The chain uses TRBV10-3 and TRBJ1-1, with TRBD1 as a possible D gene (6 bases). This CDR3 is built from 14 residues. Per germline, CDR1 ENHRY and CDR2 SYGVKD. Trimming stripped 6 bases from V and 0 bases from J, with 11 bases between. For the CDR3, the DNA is TGTGCCATCAGCAGACAGGCAATGAACACTGAAGCTTTCTTT. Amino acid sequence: CAISRQAMNTEAFF.

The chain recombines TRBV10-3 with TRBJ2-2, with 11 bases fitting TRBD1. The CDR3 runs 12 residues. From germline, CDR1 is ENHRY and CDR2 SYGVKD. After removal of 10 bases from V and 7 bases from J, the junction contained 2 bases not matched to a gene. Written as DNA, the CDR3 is TGTGCCACCGGGACAGGGGGCGGGGAGCTGTTTTTT. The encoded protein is CATGTGGGELFF.

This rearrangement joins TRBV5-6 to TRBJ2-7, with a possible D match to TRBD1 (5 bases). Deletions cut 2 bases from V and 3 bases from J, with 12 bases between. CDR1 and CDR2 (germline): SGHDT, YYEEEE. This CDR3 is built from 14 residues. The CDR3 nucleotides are TGTGCCAGCAGCTTTGGGCCCAGGGTCTACGAGCAGTACGTC. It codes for CASSFGPRVYEQYV.

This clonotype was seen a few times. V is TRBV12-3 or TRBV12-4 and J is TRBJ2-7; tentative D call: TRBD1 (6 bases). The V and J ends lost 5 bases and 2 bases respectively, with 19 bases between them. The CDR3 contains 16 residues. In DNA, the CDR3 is TGTGCCAGCAGTCCAGACAGGCCGACTACTCCCTACGAGCAGTACTTC. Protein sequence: CASSPDRPTTPYEQYF.

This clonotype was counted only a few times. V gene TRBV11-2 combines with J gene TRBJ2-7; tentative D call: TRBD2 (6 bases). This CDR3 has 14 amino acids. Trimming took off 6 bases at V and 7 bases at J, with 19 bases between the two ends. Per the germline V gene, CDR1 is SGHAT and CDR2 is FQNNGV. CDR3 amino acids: CASSQGRGTGEQYV. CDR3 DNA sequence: TGTGCCAGCAGTCAAGGGCGGGGTACGGGGGAGCAGTACGTC.

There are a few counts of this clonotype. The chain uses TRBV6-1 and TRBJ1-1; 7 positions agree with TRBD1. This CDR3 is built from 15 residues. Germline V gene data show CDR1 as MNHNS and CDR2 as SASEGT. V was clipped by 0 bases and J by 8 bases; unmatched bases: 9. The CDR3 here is CASSEAGTASTEAFF. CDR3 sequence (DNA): TGTGCCAGCAGTGAAGCTGGGACAGCGAGCACCGAAGCTTTCTTT.

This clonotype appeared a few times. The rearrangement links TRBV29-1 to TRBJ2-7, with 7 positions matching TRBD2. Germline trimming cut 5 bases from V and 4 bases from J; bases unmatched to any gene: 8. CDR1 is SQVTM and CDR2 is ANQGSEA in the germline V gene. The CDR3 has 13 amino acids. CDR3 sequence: CSVSASGTYEQYF. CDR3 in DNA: TGCAGCGTTTCGGCTAGCGGAACTTACGAGCAGTACTTC.

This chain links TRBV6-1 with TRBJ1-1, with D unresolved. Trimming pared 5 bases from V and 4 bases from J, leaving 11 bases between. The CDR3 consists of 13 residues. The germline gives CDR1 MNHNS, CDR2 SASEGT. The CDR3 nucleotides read TGTGCCAGCAGTACGTTATCGGGCACTGAAGCTTTCTTT. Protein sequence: CASSTLSGTEAFF.

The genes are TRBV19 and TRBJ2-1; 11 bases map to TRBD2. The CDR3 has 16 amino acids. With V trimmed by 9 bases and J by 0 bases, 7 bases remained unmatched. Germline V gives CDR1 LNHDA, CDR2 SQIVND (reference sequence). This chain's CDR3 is CASTGTSGSSYNEQFF. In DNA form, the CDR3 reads TGTGCCAGCACCGGGACTAGCGGAAGCTCCTACAATGAGCAGTTCTTC.

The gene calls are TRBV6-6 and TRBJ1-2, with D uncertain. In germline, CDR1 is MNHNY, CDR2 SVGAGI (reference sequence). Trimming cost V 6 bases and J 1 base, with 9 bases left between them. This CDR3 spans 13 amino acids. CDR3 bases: TGTGCCAGCAGCTCGACAAGTAACTATGGCTACACCTTC. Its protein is CASSSTSNYGYTF.

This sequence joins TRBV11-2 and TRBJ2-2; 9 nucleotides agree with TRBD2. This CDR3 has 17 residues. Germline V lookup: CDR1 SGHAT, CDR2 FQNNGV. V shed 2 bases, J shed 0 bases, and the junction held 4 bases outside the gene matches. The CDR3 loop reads CASSLFGGGANTGELFF. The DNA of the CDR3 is TGTGCCAGCAGCTTATTCGGCGGGGGGGCGAACACCGGGGAGCTGTTTTTT.